The 10 T cell receptor beta chains reported below all come from one sample, sequenced in a study of T-cell reconstitution after alpha-beta-depleted transplantation in children (dated by TCRdb to about 2016). The library was prepared using PCR. The listed sequencing device is Illumina HiSeq 2500. Molecular barcoding was employed in the preparation of TCR libraries, with unique molecular identifiers being used to normalize TCRbeta repertoire quantification. TCRdb ran its own pipeline on the public reads, namely fastp trimming at Q25 and MiXCR clone calling, and kept in-frame beta chains. Merged by CDR3 protein, the rows form single entries marked with the most common genes and DNA. For this sample there are hundreds of thousands of distinct CDR3 sequences; about 15% appear just once. The top ten hold 1.1% of the sample. The sequences come from PBMCs from the stem cell graft donor, collected from the stem cell graft. These receptors all stem from a human donor who donated a stem cell graft to a child with acute myeloid leukemia.

This clonotype was picked up a small number of times. This rearrangement joins TRBV3-1 to TRBJ2-5, with a tentative D call TRBD2 (5 bases). There are 13 residues in the CDR3. Germline CDR1 reads LGHDT; CDR2 reads YNNKEL (reference sequence). With 4 bases removed from V and 4 bases from J, the gap between germline ends came to 10 bases. DNA of the CDR3: TGTGCCAGCAGCCGTCTGGCGGGAGAGACCCAGTACTTC. Translation gives CASSRLAGETQYF.

This clonotype has a count of ten or more. This chain joins TRBV9 and TRBJ2-7, with D perhaps given as TRBD1 or TRBD2 (5 bases each). This CDR3 contains 18 residues. The V end lost 2 bases, the J end lost 0 bases, and 21 bases lay between the germline ends. Germline V gene lookup returns CDR1 SGDLS and CDR2 YYNGEE. CDR3 sequence (DNA): TGTGCCAGCAGCGTGAGTGGGGATGGGGACGCAAGCTCCTACGAGCAGTACTTC. It is translated as CASSVSGDGDASSYEQYF.

This clonotype has ten or more counts. The chain couples TRBV5-1 to TRBJ2-1, with D possibly TRBD1 on 6 matching bases. In germline, CDR1 is SGHRS, CDR2 YFSETQ. This CDR3 region has 16 residues. Trimming shortened V by 3 bases and J by 3 bases, and 16 bases separated the two germline ends. CDR3 in DNA: TGCGCCAGCAGCTGGAACGGGGACATCTACTACAATGAGCAGTTCTTC. Amino acids: CASSWNGDIYYNEQFF.

This clonotype was picked up many times. The gene calls are TRBV20-1 and TRBJ1-2; 7 positions agree with TRBD1. Germline CDR1 and CDR2: DFQATT and SNEGSKA (reference sequence). The V gene end was trimmed by 0 bases and the J gene end by 8 bases; junction bases not matched to a gene: 3. The CDR3 runs 12 residues. The CDR3 here is CSARETGLGYTF. Written as DNA, the CDR3 is TGCAGTGCTAGAGAGACAGGGCTCGGCTACACCTTC.

This clonotype was counted a few times. The V and J genes are TRBV5-1 and TRBJ1-6; D is ambiguous. The CDR3 is made up of 15 amino acids. Trimming pared 3 bases from V and 0 bases from J, leaving 7 bases between. Germline V gene lookup returns CDR1 SGHRS and CDR2 YFSETQ. The CDR3 coding sequence is TGCGCCAGCAGCTATGAGGCCTCCTATAATTCACCCCTCCACTTT. This encodes CASSYEASYNSPLHF.

This clonotype was counted between two and nine times. The chain carries TRBV21-1 and TRBJ2-7; the D call TRBD1 from the table was never checked on the DNA. TRBV21-1 is described as a pseudogene. This CDR3 comprises 14 residues. The CDR3 spells CASTGRGPNYEQYV. DNA of the CDR3: TGTGCCAGCACCGGACGGGGGCCTAACTACGAGCAGTACGTC.

This clonotype was seen a handful of times. V is TRBV12-3 or TRBV12-4 and J is TRBJ2-1, with D possibly being TRBD2 (6 bases). V was pared by 6 bases and J by 9 bases, with 15 bases between. CDR3 size: 13 residues. The CDR3: CASSLSGVAEQFF. CDR3 sequence (DNA): TGTGCCAGCAGCCTCTCGGGGGTAGCTGAGCAGTTCTTC.

At least ten counts were recorded for this clonotype. The J gene is TRBJ2-3, the V gene TRBV20-1; D is unclear. The CDR3 totals 14 residues. Germline CDR1 reads DFQATT; CDR2 reads SNEGSKA (reference sequence). V gave up 0 bases and J gave up 2 bases, with 9 bases separating them. The CDR3 DNA is TGCAGTGCTAGAGATCTTCAGATCACAGATACGCAGTATTTT. Protein product: CSARDLQITDTQYF.

This chain's CDR3 is CASSSLMGDEQFF. For the CDR3, the DNA is TGTGCCAGCAGCTCACTGATGGGAGATGAGCAGTTCTTC. The genes are TRBV7-2 and TRBJ2-1; maybe TRBD2 (5 bases). The germline V and J ends were trimmed by 4 bases and 8 bases, with 12 bases remaining between them. The CDR3 covers 13 residues. The germline V gene encodes CDR1 SGHTA and CDR2 FQGNSA.

The gene calls are TRBV7-2 and TRBJ2-2; no clear D. V lost 2 bases, J lost 3 bases, and 10 bases lay in between. Germline assignment: CDR1 SGHTA and CDR2 FQGNSA. The CDR3 is 15 residues long. The CDR3 DNA is TGTGCCAGCAGCTTATCCGGGTCCCACACCGGGGAGCTGTTTTTT. It codes for CASSLSGSHTGELFF.